The next 22 T cell receptor beta chains were all read from a single sample in a study of blood T cell repertoires in COVID-19. Produced via immunoSEQ multiplex PCR; TCRdb's table is partial and in-frame only. This sample has some 78,000 clones, with over 80% found just once. The sample comprised peripheral blood. These receptors were obtained from a man aged 45-65 years with acute or convalescent COVID-19.

The V gene is TRBV19, the J gene TRBJ2-5, with D unresolved. Germline V lookup: CDR1 LNHDA, CDR2 SQIVND (reference sequence). V shed 8 bases and J shed 5 bases, with 12 bases lying between them. This CDR3 region has 12 residues. CDR3 loop: CASRQSGETQYF. CDR3 DNA sequence: TGTGCCAGTCGTCAATCCGGTGAGACCCAGTACTTC. The full variable domain, rest sourced from reference TRBV19 and TRBJ2-5, is DGGITQSPKYLFRKEGQNVTLSCEQNLNHDAMYWYRQDPGQGLRLIYYSQIVNDFQKGDIAEGYSVSREKKESFPLTVTSAQKNPTAFYLCASRQSGETQYFGPGTRLLVL.

This clone has a handful of counts. The chain combines TRBV27 with TRBJ1-2, with TRBD1 matching over 7 bases. With 2 bases clipped from V and 3 bases from J, the junction kept 6 bases outside the gene matches. This CDR3 has 15 residues. Germline V gene sequence: CDR1 MNHEY, CDR2 SMNVEV (reference sequence). CDR3 in DNA: TGTGCCAGCAGTTTAAGGGCAGGGGGGCACTATGGCTACACCTTC. Translation gives CASSLRAGGHYGYTF.

The CDR3 reads CASSEDRARNIQYF. Here the CDR3 DNA reads TGTGCCAGCAGTGAGGACAGAGCAAGAAACATTCAGTACTTC. The gene calls are TRBV2 and TRBJ2-4, with D possibly TRBD1 on 6 matching bases. The CDR3 has 14 amino acids. Deletions cut 3 bases from V and 6 bases from J, with 12 bases between. Per the germline V gene, CDR1 is SNHLY and CDR2 is FYNNEI.

The rearrangement joins TRBV5-1 to TRBJ1-4; 7 bases align to TRBD1. V was pared by 3 bases and J by 7 bases, with 6 bases of the junction left unmatched. CDR3 size: 14 residues. Germline values: CDR1 SGHRS, CDR2 YFSETQ. This chain's CDR3 is CASSWGTEGEKLFF. CDR3 nucleotide sequence: TGCGCCAGCAGCTGGGGGACAGAGGGTGAAAAACTGTTTTTT.

The genes are TRBV7-3 and TRBJ2-1; 7 bases map to TRBD1. The V and J ends lost 1 base and 3 bases, in that order; junction bases with no gene match: 6. CDR1 and CDR2 from the germline V gene are SGHTA and FQGTGA. The CDR3 covers 16 residues. The CDR3 reads CASSLIGDRDYNEQFF. Written as DNA, the CDR3 is TGTGCCAGCAGCTTAATTGGTGACAGGGACTACAATGAGCAGTTCTTC.

The chain has TRBV9 and TRBJ2-1, with 14 bases identical to TRBD2. CDR1 is SGDLS, CDR2 YYNGEE, per germline. With 4 bases clipped from V and 6 bases from J, the junction kept 3 bases outside the gene matches. This CDR3 is built from 15 residues. The CDR3 DNA is TGTGCCAGCAGCATCGGGACTAGCGGGGGCAATGAGCAGTTCTTC. Translating it yields CASSIGTSGGNEQFF.

The chain carries TRBV4-3 and TRBJ2-7; D is possibly TRBD1 (6 bases). Germline CDR1 reads LGHNA; CDR2 reads YSLEER. Deletions cut 0 bases from V and 2 bases from J, with 11 bases between. This CDR3 is built from 15 residues. The CDR3 DNA is TGCGCCAGCAGCCAAGAGGAGACAGGACCCTACGAGCAGTACTTC. It codes for CASSQEETGPYEQYF.

J is TRBJ1-1 and V is TRBV5-6; TRBD1 agrees at 7 bases. V lost 3 bases to trimming and J lost 4 bases; unmatched junction nucleotides: 9. The CDR3 covers 15 residues. CDR1 and CDR2 (germline): SGHDT, YYEEEE. The CDR3: CASSSGQSLGTEAFF. DNA of the CDR3: TGTGCCAGCAGCTCGGGACAGAGCCTCGGCACTGAAGCTTTCTTT.

The V call is TRBV7-2, the J call TRBJ2-3, with D perhaps matching TRBD2 (6 bases). Germline CDR1 is SGHTA and CDR2 is FQGNSA. Trimming took 1 base from V and 4 from J, leaving 12 bases between them. This CDR3 has 15 amino acids. The CDR3 coding sequence is TGTGCCAGCAGCTTAGGCCGGGGGATCCCAGATACGCAGTATTTT. This translates into CASSLGRGIPDTQYF.

The V call is TRBV5-1, the J call TRBJ2-1, with D perhaps TRBD2 (6 bases). The CDR3 contains 15 residues. Per germline, CDR1 SGHRS and CDR2 YFSETQ. Trimming stripped 0 bases from V and 8 bases from J, with 15 bases between. CDR3 nucleotides: TGCGCCAGCAGCTTGGATACGACTAGTATCGATGAGCAGTTCTTC. Translated, it gives CASSLDTTSIDEQFF.

This rearrangement joins TRBV5-5 to TRBJ2-7, with 14 bases fitting TRBD2. The trim removed 3 bases at V and 7 bases at J, leaving 6 bases unmatched. This CDR3 contains 15 residues. The germline V gene encodes CDR1 SGHKS and CDR2 YYEKEE (reference sequence). Here the CDR3 reads CASSSGLAGGTEQYF. DNA for the CDR3: TGTGCCAGCAGCTCTGGACTAGCGGGGGGTACGGAGCAGTACTTC.

The chain links TRBV10-3 to TRBJ2-6, with D maybe TRBD1 (5 bases). V shed 2 bases and J shed 0 bases, with 20 bases lying between them. Germline lookup yields CDR1 ENHRY and CDR2 SYGVKD. The CDR3 extends over 20 amino acids. In nucleotides, the CDR3 is TGTGCCATCAGTGAGGAGCCAGGGCAGTACCTATTCTCTGGGGCCAACGTCCTGACTTTC. Translating gives CAISEEPGQYLFSGANVLTF.

The chain uses TRBV6-5 and TRBJ1-1; D uncertain. CDR3 length: 13 amino acids. Trimming removed 8 bases from V and 7 bases from J, with 17 bases in between. Germline V lookup: CDR1 MNHEY, CDR2 SVGAGI. The CDR3 DNA is TGTGCCAGCGGTTTAGCTCCCCAAGTTGAAGCTTTCTTT. Translating it yields CASGLAPQVEAFF.

The rearrangement links TRBV5-1 to TRBJ2-1; D possibly corresponds to TRBD2 (5 bases). V lost 1 base and J 5 bases, leaving 10 bases between the germline ends. The CDR3 contains 14 residues. CDR1 SGHRS and CDR2 YFSETQ come from the germline V gene. The CDR3 nucleotides are TGCGCCAGCAGCTTGCGGGGATCCGACAATGAGCAGTTCTTC. Protein sequence: CASSLRGSDNEQFF.

The V and J genes are TRBV27 and TRBJ2-1; the match to TRBD2 covers 10 bases. The CDR3 loop spans 13 amino acids. CDR1 MNHEY and CDR2 SMNVEV come from the germline V gene (reference sequence). V shed 4 bases, J shed 7 bases, and the junction held 1 base outside the gene matches. The CDR3 DNA follows: TGTGCCAGCAGTTCGGGACTAGCGAATGAGCAGTTCTTC. It codes for CASSSGLANEQFF.

In this sample, this clone turned up a few times. Written as DNA, the CDR3 is TGTGCCAGCAGTCTACGGACAGGGCGCTTTTATGAGCAGTTCTTC. This encodes CASSLRTGRFYEQFF. This chain joins TRBV27 and TRBJ2-1, with TRBD1 matching 8 bases. Germline trimming cut 5 bases from V and 8 bases from J; bases unmatched to any gene: 11. Germline V gene lookup returns CDR1 MNHEY and CDR2 SMNVEV (reference sequence). CDR3 length equals 15 residues.

This chain joins TRBV6-2 or TRBV6-3 and TRBJ2-1, with 8 positions matching TRBD2. Germline values: CDR1 MNHEY, CDR2 SVGEGT. This CDR3 is 16 amino acids long. J was trimmed by 7 bases and V by 1 base; bases with no gene match: 9. CDR3 nucleotides: TGTGCCAGCAGTTACTGGTACGGGAGGGCCCAAAATGAGCAGTTCTTC. It specifies CASSYWYGRAQNEQFF.

This clone was detected once. This chain connects TRBV28 to TRBJ1-3, with D possibly TRBD1 on 6 matching bases. The V end was cut by 6 bases, the J end by 0 bases, with 12 bases between. CDR3 length equals 15 residues. CDR1 MDHEN and CDR2 SYDVKM come from the germline V gene. CDR3 DNA sequence: TGTGCCAGCAGGCGAGGACAGTTCTCTGGAAACACCATATATTTT. Encoded protein: CASRRGQFSGNTIYF.

This clone has a single count. The chain employs TRBV21-1 and TRBJ2-7; TRBD1 is the table's D call and was not checked against the DNA. TRBV21-1 is a pseudogene. The CDR3 has 13 amino acids. For the CDR3, the DNA is TGTGCCAGCAGACAGGGGGTGTGCTACGAGCAGTACTTC. Protein sequence: CASRQGVCYEQYF.

V and J are TRBV7-2 and TRBJ2-2; 8 nucleotides match TRBD1. Germline V CDR1 and CDR2: SGHTA, FQGNSA. The CDR3 contains 18 residues. Trimming removed 5 bases from V and 3 bases from J; junction bases left unmatched: 14. For the CDR3, the DNA is TGTGCCAGCAGCCATCCAAAAACCAGGGGGCAGTACACCGGGGAGCTGTTTTTT. Its translation: CASSHPKTRGQYTGELFF.

This clone was picked up one time. The gene calls are TRBV12-3 or TRBV12-4 and TRBJ2-5; 9 bases line up with TRBD1. This CDR3 spans 13 amino acids. V lost 6 bases, J lost 1 base, and 0 bases stayed unmatched. DNA for the CDR3: TGTGCCAGCAGGACAGGGGGCCAAGAGACCCAGTACTTC. Encoded protein: CASRTGGQETQYF.

This chain uses TRBV18 with TRBJ2-7; 10 bases fit TRBD1. Germline CDR1 and CDR2: KGHSH and LQKENI. The CDR3 totals 16 residues. With V trimmed by 2 bases and J by 0 bases, 4 bases remained unmatched. CDR3 DNA: TGTGCCAGCTCACCAGCCGGGACAGGGGCCTCCTACGAGCAGTACTTC. Encoded protein: CASSPAGTGASYEQYF. Variable domain in full (rest from reference TRBV18 and TRBJ2-7): NAGVMQNPRHLVRRRGQEARLRCSPMKGHSHVYWYRQLPEEGLKFMVYLQKENIIDESGMPKERFSAEFPKEGPSILRIQQVVRGDSAAYFCASSPAGTGASYEQYFGPGTRLTVT.